This TCR beta chain originates from a study of shared clonotypes between healthy human individuals. Trimming took 2 bases from V and 0 from J, leaving 9 bases between them. Germline loops: CDR1 MNHNY, CDR2 SVGAGI (reference sequence). The CDR3 is made up of 15 amino acids. Measured with immunoSEQ multiplex PCR; TCRdb has only the in-frame clones, and not every one. The data show 400,000 to 550,000 clones, 70% to 85% seen once. The gene calls are TRBV6-6 and TRBJ2-3; D uncertain. Sequenced input: PBMCs. This sequence was found in a woman aged 40 to 55 in good health. Some clones in this sample may be carry-over from other donors' samples. The CDR3 reads CASSYRGQSTDTQYF. CDR3 nucleotide sequence: TGTGCCAGCAGTTACCGCGGCCAGAGCACAGATACGCAGTATTTT.